This T cell receptor (beta chain) was documented in a study of T-cell memory formation after mild COVID-19. The overall study: Largely, TCR clusters stayed within a single donor.

Ten or more counts support this clonotype. From the 5' RACE reads, TCRdb called clonotypes with MiXCR, one entry per CDR3 protein. The profile covers some 350,000 distinct CDR3 sequences, with about a sixth appearing a single time and more than 20% taken by the ten largest. The V gene's germline CDR1 is SEHNR and CDR2 FQNEAQ (reference sequence). V was pared by 3 bases and J by 9 bases, with 1 base of the junction left unmatched. This CDR3 comprises 12 residues. The TCR sequence derives from a young man who had mild COVID-19 (a few samples of this study predate the infection). Cell type and time point are not known. J is TRBJ2-1 and V is TRBV7-9, with TRBD2 matching 8 bases. Input material: PBMCs or a T cell subset sorted from them (not recorded which). The CDR3 sequence: CASSFSGAEQFF. CDR3 DNA: TGTGCCAGCAGCTTTAGCGGGGCTGAGCAGTTCTTC.